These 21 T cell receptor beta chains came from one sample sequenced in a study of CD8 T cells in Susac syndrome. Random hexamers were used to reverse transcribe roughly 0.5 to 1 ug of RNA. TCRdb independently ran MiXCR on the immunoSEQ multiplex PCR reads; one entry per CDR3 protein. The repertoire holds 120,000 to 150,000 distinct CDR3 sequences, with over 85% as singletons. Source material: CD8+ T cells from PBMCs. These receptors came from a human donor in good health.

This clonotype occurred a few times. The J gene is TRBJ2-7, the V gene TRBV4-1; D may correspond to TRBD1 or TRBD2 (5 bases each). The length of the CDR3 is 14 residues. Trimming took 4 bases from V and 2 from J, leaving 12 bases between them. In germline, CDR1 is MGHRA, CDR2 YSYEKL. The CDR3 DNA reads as TGCGCCAGCAGCCTTGGGACGCCAACCTACGAGCAGTACTTC. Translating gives CASSLGTPTYEQYF.

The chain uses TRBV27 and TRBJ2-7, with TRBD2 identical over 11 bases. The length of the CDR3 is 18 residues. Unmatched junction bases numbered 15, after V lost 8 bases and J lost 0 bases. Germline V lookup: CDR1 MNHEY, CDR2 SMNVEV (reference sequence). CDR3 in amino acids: CASRRAAGLAVLSYEQYF. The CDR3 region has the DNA TGTGCCAGCCGACGGGCGGCGGGACTAGCGGTCCTCTCCTACGAGCAGTACTTC.

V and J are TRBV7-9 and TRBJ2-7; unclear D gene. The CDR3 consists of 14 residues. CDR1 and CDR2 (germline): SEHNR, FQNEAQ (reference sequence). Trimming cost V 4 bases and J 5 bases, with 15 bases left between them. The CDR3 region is CASSSPGDPNEQYF. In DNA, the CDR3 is TGTGCCAGCAGCTCCCCTGGGGATCCTAACGAGCAGTACTTC.

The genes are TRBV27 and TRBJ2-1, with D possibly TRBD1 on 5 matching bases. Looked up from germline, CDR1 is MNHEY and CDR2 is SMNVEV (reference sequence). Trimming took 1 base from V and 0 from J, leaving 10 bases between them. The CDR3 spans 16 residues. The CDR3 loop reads CASSLLGPSSYNEQFF. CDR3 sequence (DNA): TGTGCCAGCAGTTTATTGGGGCCAAGCTCCTACAATGAGCAGTTCTTC.

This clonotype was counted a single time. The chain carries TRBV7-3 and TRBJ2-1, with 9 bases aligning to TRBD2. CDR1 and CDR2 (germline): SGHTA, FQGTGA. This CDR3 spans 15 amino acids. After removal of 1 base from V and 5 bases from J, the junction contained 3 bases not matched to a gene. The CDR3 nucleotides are TGTGCCAGCAGCTTAATTAGCGGGAGCCACAATGAGCAGTTCTTC. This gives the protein CASSLISGSHNEQFF.

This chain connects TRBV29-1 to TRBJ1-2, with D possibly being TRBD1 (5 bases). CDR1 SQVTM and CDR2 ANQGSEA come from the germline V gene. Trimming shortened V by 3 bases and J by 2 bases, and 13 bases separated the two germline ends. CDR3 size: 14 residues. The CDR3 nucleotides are TGCAGCGTTGACTTCTCGGGACCGAACTATGGCTACACCTTC. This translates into CSVDFSGPNYGYTF.

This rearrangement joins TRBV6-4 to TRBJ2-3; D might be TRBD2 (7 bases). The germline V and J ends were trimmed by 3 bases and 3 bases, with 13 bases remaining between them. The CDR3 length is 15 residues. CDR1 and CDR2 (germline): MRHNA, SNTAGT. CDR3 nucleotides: TGTGCCAGCAGTGAGCGGGGGCGACTTACAGATACGCAGTATTTT. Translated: CASSERGRLTDTQYF.

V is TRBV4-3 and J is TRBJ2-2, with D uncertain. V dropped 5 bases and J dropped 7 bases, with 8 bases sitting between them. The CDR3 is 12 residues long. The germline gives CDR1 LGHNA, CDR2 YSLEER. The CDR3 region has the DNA TGCGCCAGCAGCGACTCCGGCGGGGAGCTGTTTTTT. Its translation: CASSDSGGELFF.

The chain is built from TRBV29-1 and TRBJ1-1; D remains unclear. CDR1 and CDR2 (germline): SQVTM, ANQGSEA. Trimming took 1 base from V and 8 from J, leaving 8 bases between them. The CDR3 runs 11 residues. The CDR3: CSVEGLGEAFF. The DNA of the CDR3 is TGCAGCGTTGAAGGGCTAGGGGAAGCTTTCTTT.

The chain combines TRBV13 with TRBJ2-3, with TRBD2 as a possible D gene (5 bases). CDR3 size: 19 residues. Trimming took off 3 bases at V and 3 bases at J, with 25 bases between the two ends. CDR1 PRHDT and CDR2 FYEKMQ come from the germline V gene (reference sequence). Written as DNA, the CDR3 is TGTGCCAGCAGCTTCCCAGACTCGGGGTTAGAAGGGAGTACAGATACGCAGTATTTT. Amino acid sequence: CASSFPDSGLEGSTDTQYF.

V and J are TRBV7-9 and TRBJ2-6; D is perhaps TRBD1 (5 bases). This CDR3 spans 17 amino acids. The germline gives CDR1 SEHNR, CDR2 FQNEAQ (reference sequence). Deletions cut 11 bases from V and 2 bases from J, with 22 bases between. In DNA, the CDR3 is TGTGCCGGCACCCCCAACGCAGGGTTGCCTGGGGCCAACGTCCTGACTTTC. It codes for CAGTPNAGLPGANVLTF.

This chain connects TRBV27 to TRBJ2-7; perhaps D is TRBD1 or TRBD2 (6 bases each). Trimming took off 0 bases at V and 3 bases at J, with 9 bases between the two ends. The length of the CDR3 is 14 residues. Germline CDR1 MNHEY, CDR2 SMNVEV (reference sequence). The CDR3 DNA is TGTGCCAGCAGTTTATCGCGGGACAACTACGAGCAGTACTTC. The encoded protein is CASSLSRDNYEQYF.

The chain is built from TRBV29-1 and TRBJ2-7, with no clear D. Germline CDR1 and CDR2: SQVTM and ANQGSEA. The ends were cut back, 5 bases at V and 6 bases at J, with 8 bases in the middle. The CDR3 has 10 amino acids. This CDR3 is CSVILGEQYF. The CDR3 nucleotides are TGCAGCGTTATATTGGGCGAGCAGTACTTC.

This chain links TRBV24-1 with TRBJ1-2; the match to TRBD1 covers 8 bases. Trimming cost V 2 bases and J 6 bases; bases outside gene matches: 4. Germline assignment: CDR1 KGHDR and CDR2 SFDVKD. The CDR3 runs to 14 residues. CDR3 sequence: CATSDWTGRNGYTF. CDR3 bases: TGTGCCACCAGTGATTGGACAGGGAGAAATGGCTACACCTTC.

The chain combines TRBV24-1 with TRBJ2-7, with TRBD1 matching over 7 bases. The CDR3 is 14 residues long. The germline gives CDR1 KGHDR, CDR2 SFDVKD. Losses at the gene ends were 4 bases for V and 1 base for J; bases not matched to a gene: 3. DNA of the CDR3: TGTGCCACCAGTGAAGGGGACAGTTCCTACGAGCAGTACTTC. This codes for CATSEGDSSYEQYF.

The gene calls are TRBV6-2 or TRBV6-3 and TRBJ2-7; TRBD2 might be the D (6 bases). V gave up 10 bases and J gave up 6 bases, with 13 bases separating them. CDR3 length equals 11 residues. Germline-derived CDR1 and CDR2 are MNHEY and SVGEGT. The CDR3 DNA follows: TGTGCCACCACTGGAGGGGCCGAGCAGTACTTC. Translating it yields CATTGGAEQYF.

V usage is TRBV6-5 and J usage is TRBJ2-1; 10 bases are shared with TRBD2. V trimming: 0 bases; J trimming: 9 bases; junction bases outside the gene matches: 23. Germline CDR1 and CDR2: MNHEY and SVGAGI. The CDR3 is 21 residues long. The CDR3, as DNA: TGTGCCAGCAGTTACTCGATTCCAGGTCTAGCGGGAGATCTTGGGGACGGTGAGCAGTTCTTC. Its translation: CASSYSIPGLAGDLGDGEQFF.

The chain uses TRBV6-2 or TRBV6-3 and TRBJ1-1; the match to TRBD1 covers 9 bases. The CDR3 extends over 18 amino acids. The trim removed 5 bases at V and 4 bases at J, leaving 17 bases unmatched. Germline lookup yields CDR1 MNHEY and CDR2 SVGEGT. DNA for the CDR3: TGTGCCAGCAGTCCTGACTTACGGGACAGGGAAAGGACCACTGAAGCTTTCTTT. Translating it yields CASSPDLRDRERTTEAFF.

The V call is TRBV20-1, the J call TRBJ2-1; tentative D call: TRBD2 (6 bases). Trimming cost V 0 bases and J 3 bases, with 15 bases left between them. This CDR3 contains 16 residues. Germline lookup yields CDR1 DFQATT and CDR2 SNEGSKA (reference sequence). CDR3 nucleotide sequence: TGCAGTGCTAGAGATGGTAGCGGCACAGTCTACAATGAGCAGTTCTTC. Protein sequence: CSARDGSGTVYNEQFF.

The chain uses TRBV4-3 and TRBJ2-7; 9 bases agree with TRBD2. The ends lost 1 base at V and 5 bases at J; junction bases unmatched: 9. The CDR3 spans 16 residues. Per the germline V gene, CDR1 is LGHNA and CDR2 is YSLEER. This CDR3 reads CASSQGPGLAVDEQYF. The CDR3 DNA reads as TGCGCCAGCAGCCAAGGGCCGGGACTAGCTGTGGACGAGCAGTACTTC.

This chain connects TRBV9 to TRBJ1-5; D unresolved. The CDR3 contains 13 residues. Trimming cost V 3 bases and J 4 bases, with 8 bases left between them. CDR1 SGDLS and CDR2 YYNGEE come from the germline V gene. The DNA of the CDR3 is TGTGCCAGCAGCGCGGCCGAAAATCAGCCCCAGCATTTT. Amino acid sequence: CASSAAENQPQHF.